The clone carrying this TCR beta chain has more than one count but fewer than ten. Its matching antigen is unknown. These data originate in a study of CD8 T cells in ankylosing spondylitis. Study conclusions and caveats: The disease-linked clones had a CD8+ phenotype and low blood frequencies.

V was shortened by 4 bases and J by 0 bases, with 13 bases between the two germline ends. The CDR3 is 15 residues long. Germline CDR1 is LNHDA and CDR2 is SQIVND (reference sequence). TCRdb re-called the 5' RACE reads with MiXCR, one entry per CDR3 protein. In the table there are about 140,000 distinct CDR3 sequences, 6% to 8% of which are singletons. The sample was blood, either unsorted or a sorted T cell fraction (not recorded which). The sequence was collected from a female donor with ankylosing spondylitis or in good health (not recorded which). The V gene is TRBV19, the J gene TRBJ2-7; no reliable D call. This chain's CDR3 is CASSTEVVGSYEQYF. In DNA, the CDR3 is TGTGCCAGTAGTACGGAAGTAGTAGGCTCCTACGAGCAGTACTTC.